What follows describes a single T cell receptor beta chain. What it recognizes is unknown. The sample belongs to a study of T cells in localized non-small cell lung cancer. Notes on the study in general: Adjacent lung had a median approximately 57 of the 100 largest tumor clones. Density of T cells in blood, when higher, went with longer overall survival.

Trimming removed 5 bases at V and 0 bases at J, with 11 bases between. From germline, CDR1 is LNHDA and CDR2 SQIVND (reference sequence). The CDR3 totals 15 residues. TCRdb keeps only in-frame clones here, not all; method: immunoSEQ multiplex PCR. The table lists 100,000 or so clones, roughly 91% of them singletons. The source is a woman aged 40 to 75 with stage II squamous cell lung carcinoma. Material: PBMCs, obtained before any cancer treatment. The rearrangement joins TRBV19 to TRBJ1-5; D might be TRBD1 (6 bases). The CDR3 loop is CASSEGDYSNQPQHF. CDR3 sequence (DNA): TGTGCCAGTAGTGAGGGGGATTATAGCAATCAGCCCCAGCATTTT. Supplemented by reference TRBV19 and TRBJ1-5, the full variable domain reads DGGITQSPKYLFRKEGQNVTLSCEQNLNHDAMYWYRQDPGQGLRLIYYSQIVNDFQKGDIAEGYSVSREKKESFPLTVTSAQKNPTAFYLCASSEGDYSNQPQHFGDGTRLSIL.